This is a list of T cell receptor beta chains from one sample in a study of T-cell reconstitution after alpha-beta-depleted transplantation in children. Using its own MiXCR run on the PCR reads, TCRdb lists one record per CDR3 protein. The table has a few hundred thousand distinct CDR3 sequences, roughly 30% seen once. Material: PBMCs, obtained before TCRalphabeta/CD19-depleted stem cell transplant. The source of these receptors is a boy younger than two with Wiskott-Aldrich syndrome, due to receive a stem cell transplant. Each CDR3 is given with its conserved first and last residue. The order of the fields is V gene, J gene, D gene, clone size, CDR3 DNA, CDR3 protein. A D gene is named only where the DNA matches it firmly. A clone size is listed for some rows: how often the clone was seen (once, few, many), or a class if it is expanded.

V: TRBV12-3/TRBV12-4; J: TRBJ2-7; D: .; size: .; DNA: TGTGCCAGCAGTTTAATGACCTACGAGCAGTACTTC; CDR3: CASSLMTYEQYF
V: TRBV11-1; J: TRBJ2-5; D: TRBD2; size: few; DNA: TGTGCCAGCAGCGCGAGCGGGAGGGTGGAGACCCAGTACTTC; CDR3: CASSASGRVETQYF
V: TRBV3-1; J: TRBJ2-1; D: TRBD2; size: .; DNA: TGTGCCAGCAGCCAGAGAGCGGGAGATGAGCAGTTCTTC; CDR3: CASSQRAGDEQFF
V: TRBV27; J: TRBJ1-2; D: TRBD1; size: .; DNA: TGTGTCAGCAGCCGACAGGGGAGAGGCTACACCTTC; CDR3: CVSSRQGRGYTF
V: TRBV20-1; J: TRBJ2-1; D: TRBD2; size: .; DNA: TGCAGTGCTCTTATAGCGGGAGTATCCTACAATGAGCAGTTCTTC; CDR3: CSALIAGVSYNEQFF
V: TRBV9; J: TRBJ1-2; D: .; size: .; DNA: TGTGCCAGCAGCGTAGGACACCCTCCTTATGGCTACACCTTC; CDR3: CASSVGHPPYGYTF
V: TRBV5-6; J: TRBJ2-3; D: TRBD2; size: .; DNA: TGTGCCAGCAGCCCTGGACTAGCGGGAGTGAATACGCAGTATTTT; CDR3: CASSPGLAGVNTQYF
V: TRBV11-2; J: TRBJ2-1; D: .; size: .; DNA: TGTGACAGCAGCTTAGTCCGAGCGGGTTCCTACAATGAGCAGTTCTTC; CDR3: CDSSLVRAGSYNEQFF
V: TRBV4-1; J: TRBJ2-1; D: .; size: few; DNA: TGCGCCAGCAGCCGAATCGTCCCGGGCCCCTACAATGAGCAGTTCTTC; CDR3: CASSRIVPGPYNEQFF
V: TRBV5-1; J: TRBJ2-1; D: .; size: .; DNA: TGCGCCAGCAGCTTGTTCTCCGGAGGCAATGAGCAGTTCTTC; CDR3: CASSLFSGGNEQFF
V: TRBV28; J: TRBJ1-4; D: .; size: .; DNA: TGTGCCAGCAGTTTCTCAACTAATGAAAAACTGTTTTTT; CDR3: CASSFSTNEKLFF
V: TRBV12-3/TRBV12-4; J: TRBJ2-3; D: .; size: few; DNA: TGTGCCAGCAGTACCGGGACACGGGATACGCAGTATTTT; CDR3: CASSTGTRDTQYF
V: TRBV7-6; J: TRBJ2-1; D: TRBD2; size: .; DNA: TGTGCCAGCAGCTTCCTAGCGGGAGTGTTGGATGAGCAGTTCTTC; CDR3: CASSFLAGVLDEQFF
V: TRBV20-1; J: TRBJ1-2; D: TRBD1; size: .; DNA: TGCAGTGCTAGAGACCTCACTGGGACAGCTAACTATGGCTACACCTTC; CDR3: CSARDLTGTANYGYTF
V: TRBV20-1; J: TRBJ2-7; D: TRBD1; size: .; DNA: TGCAGTGCTAGAGTGACAGGGGGCTCCTACGAGCAGTACTTC; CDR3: CSARVTGGSYEQYF
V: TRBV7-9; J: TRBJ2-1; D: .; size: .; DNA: TGTGCCAGCACATCTGGGGTATACAATGAGCAGTTCTTC; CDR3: CASTSGVYNEQFF
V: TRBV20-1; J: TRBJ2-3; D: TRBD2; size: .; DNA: TGCAGTGCGCCGCTAGCGGGTAAAACAGATACGCAGTATTTT; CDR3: CSAPLAGKTDTQYF
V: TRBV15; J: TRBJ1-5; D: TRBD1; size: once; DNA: TGTGCCACCAGCAGAGATTATGGGACAGGGCTTAGCAATCAGCCCCAGCATTTT; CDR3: CATSRDYGTGLSNQPQHF
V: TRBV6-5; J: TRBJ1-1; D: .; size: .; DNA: TGTGCCAGCAGTCTACGGGGGGGGGCGACTGAAGCTTTCTTT; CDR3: CASSLRGGATEAFF
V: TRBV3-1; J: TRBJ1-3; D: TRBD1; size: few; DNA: TGTGCCAGCAGCCAAGCTTCAGGGACAGCTTTGGCCATATATTTT; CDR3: CASSQASGTALAIYF
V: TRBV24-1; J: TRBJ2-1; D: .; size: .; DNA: TGTGCCACCAGTGATTTCAGCACGACCACCATCGGAAGGTCCTACAATGAGCAGTTCTTC; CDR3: CATSDFSTTTIGRSYNEQFF
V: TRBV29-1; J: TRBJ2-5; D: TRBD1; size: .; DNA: TGCAGCGTCGCCACAGGGGGCGCGGTCGAAGAGACCCAGTACTTC; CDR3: CSVATGGAVEETQYF
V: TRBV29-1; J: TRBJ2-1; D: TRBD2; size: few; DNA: TGCAGCGTTGTACTAGCGGTGAACAATGAGCAGTTCTTC; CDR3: CSVVLAVNNEQFF
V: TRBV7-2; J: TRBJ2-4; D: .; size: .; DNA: TGTGCCAGCAGCCCCCCCCACGGGAGTGTTTCCATTCAGTACTTC; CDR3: CASSPPHGSVSIQYF